A selection of T cell receptor beta chains follows, all from one sample in a study of cytotoxic CD8 clonotypes in ibrutinib-treated CLL. This table comes from immunoSEQ multiplex PCR, and its TCRdb copy is limited to in-frame clones, with some not included. The table lists fewer than 300,000 clones, 70% to 80% of them singletons. This sample comprised PBMCs, obtained at disease progression, from a patient treated with ibrutinib. These receptors all come from a human donor with chronic lymphocytic leukemia. Each CDR3 is given with its conserved first and last residue. Each record gives: J gene, V gene, clone size, D gene, CDR3 protein, CDR3 DNA. A D gene is named only where the DNA matches it firmly. Size is omitted from some rows. Given values are once, few, many or a class for expanded clones.

>TRBJ2-5|TRBV9|once|TRBD2
CASSIAGGGVETQYF
TGTGCCAGCTCGATTGCGGGAGGAGGAGTAGAGACCCAGTACTTC
>TRBJ2-2|TRBV9|-|TRBD2
CASSVISGGFNTGELFF
TGTGCCAGCAGCGTAATTAGCGGGGGGTTTAACACCGGGGAGCTGTTTTTT
>TRBJ2-7|TRBV5-1|many|-
CASSLAGRPYEQYF
TGCGCCAGCAGCTTGGCTGGCAGGCCTTACGAGCAGTACTTC
>TRBJ2-7|TRBV7-2|-|-
CASSGGGWYSSYEQYF
TGTGCCAGCAGTGGGGGCGGGTGGTATAGCTCCTACGAGCAGTACTTC
>TRBJ2-1|TRBV19|-|-
CASSKGDLFYNEQFF
TGTGCCAGTAGTAAAGGGGATTTGTTCTACAATGAGCAGTTCTTC
>TRBJ2-3|TRBV7-3|-|TRBD1
CASSPGQGTDTQYF
TGTGCCAGCAGCCCAGGACAGGGCACAGATACGCAGTATTTT
>TRBJ2-3|TRBV21-1|-|-
CASSKAQAGTRTDTQYF
TGTGCCAGCAGCAAAGCGCAAGCCGGGACTCGCACAGATACGCAGTATTTT
>TRBJ2-5|TRBV18|-|TRBD2
CASSPRLAGQETQYF
TGTGCCAGCTCACCAAGACTAGCGGGACAAGAGACCCAGTACTTC
>TRBJ2-5|TRBV7-9|-|-
CASREGQFGKETQYF
TGTGCCAGCAGGGAAGGACAGTTCGGAAAAGAGACCCAGTACTTC
>TRBJ2-7|TRBV5-4|-|-
CASSALLAEVHEQYF
TGTGCCAGCAGCGCCTTACTAGCCGAGGTCCACGAGCAGTACTTC
>TRBJ2-7|TRBV7-9|-|TRBD1
CASSLRDRLDIAFEQYF
TGTGCCAGCAGCCTAAGGGACAGGCTGGATATTGCTTTCGAGCAGTACTTC
>TRBJ1-4|TRBV2|few|TRBD1
CASRRDRRNEKLFF
TGTGCCAGCAGGAGGGACAGGCGTAATGAAAAACTGTTTTTT
>TRBJ1-1|TRBV4-3|-|TRBD1
CASSQVDQGAEAFF
TGCGCCAGCAGCCAAGTGGACCAGGGGGCTGAAGCTTTCTTT
>TRBJ1-6|TRBV5-1|-|-
CASSLYLYSPLHF
TGCGCCAGCAGCTTGTATCTGTATTCACCCCTCCACTTT
>TRBJ2-7|TRBV10-3|-|TRBD1
CAISGGTGREQYF
TGTGCCATCAGTGGGGGGACAGGGCGGGAGCAGTACTTC
>TRBJ2-7|TRBV4-1|-|-
CASSQDFGTYEQYF
TGCGCCAGCAGCCAAGATTTTGGTACCTACGAGCAGTACTTC
>TRBJ1-5|TRBV27|-|TRBD1
CASSWRGQQPQHF
TGTGCCAGCAGTTGGAGGGGGCAACAGCCCCAGCATTTT
>TRBJ1-2|TRBV18|-|-
CASSSGFYGYTF
TGTGCCAGCTCCTCAGGATTCTATGGCTACACCTTC
>TRBJ2-7|TRBV11-2|-|TRBD2
CASSPRATSGGAYEQYF
TGTGCCAGCAGCCCAAGGGCGACTAGCGGGGGGGCATACGAGCAGTACTTC
>TRBJ1-6|TRBV6-5|-|-
CASSYSMGSYNSPLHF
TGTGCCAGCAGTTACTCGATGGGCAGCTATAATTCACCCCTCCACTTT
>TRBJ2-1|TRBV6-4|-|TRBD2
CASTLRGSGRAQGEQFF
TGTGCCAGCACCCTCCGGGGGAGCGGGAGGGCCCAGGGTGAGCAGTTCTTC
>TRBJ2-7|TRBV2|-|TRBD1
CASSARTGDYEQYF
TGTGCCAGCAGTGCCCGGACAGGGGATTACGAGCAGTACTTC
>TRBJ1-2|TRBV6-5|-|-
CASSYLTPAGRYGYTF
TGTGCCAGCAGTTACCTAACCCCCGCAGGGCGCTATGGCTACACCTTC
>TRBJ2-1|TRBV19|-|-
CASSAGGSYNEQFF
TGTGCCAGTAGTGCTGGGGGCTCCTACAATGAGCAGTTCTTC
>TRBJ1-5|TRBV9|few|-
CASNKNSDRSHQPQHF
TGTGCCAGCAACAAAAATAGTGACAGGAGTCATCAGCCCCAGCATTTT
>TRBJ1-2|TRBV4-1|-|TRBD1
CASSQAARGNYGYTF
TGCGCCAGCAGCCAAGCAGCCAGGGGGAACTATGGCTACACCTTC
>TRBJ2-7|TRBV27|-|-
CASSRTVSYEQYF
TGTGCCAGCAGTCGGACGGTATCCTACGAGCAGTACTTC
>TRBJ2-7|TRBV13|once|TRBD2
CASSPAGTSRAEQYF
TGTGCCAGCAGCCCCGCCGGGACTAGCAGGGCCGAGCAGTACTTC
>TRBJ2-4|TRBV11-3|-|-
CASSLSSGIQYF
TGTGCCAGCAGCTTATCCTCCGGCATTCAGTACTTC
>TRBJ1-5|TRBV7-2|-|-
CASSSDSFQQPQHF
TGTGCCAGCAGCTCTGACAGTTTCCAACAGCCCCAGCATTTT
>TRBJ2-5|TRBV7-2|-|-
CASSRRKDQETQYF
TGTGCCAGCAGCCGAAGGAAGGACCAAGAGACCCAGTACTTC
>TRBJ2-3|TRBV5-1|-|-
CASSGAGDTQYF
TGCGCCAGCAGCGGGGCGGGAGATACGCAGTATTTT
>TRBJ1-1|TRBV5-8|-|TRBD1
CASSSWTGMNTEAFF
TGTGCCAGCAGTTCCTGGACAGGAATGAACACTGAAGCTTTCTTT
>TRBJ1-2|TRBV5-1|-|-
CASSLSLRYGYTF
TGCGCCAGCAGCTTGTCCCTCCGGTATGGCTACACCTTC
>TRBJ2-7|TRBV15|-|TRBD1
CATSRWTGGSSSYEQYF
TGTGCCACCAGCAGATGGACAGGGGGCTCGAGCTCCTACGAGCAGTACTTC
>TRBJ1-2|TRBV10-3|few|TRBD1
CAITNTGGGGYTF
TGTGCCATCACCAACACAGGGGGCGGTGGCTACACCTTC
>TRBJ2-1|TRBV7-3|-|-
CASSFRDTYNEQFF
TGTGCCAGCAGCTTCCGGGACACCTACAATGAGCAGTTCTTC
>TRBJ2-7|TRBV28|few|-
CASSFGAEQYF
TGTGCCAGCAGTTTTGGCGCCGAGCAGTACTTC
>TRBJ2-1|TRBV19|-|-
CASRPASGSYNEQFF
TGTGCCAGTAGGCCTGCCTCCGGCTCCTACAATGAGCAGTTCTTC
>TRBJ2-3|TRBV29-1|once|-
CTTGATDTQYF
TGCACCACCGGGGCCACAGATACGCAGTATTTT
>TRBJ2-1|TRBV9|-|-
CASTRGGGQPNEQFF
TGTGCCAGCACCCGAGGCGGGGGACAACCCAATGAGCAGTTCTTC